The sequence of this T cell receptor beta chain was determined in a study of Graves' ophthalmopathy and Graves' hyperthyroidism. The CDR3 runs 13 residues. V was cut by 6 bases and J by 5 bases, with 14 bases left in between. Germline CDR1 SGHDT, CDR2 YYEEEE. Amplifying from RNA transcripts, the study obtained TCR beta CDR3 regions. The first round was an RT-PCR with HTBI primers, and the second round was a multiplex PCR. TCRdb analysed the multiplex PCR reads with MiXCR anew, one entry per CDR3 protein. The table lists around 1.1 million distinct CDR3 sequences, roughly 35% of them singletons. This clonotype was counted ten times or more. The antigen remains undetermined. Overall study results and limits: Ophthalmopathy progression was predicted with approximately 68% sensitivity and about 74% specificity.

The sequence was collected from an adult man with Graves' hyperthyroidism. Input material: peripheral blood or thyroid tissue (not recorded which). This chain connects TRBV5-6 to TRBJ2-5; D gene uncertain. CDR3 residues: CASTSAVRETQYF. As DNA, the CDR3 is TGTGCCAGCACCTCAGCCGTCCGGGAGACCCAGTACTTC.